This T cell receptor (beta chain) was identified in a study of blood T cell repertoires in COVID-19. Study-wide context: COVID-19 samples from acute and convalescent phases originated in the United States, Italy and Spain. PBMCs, B-cell-depleted T cells, or T cells were the source of the cDNA or gDNA that made up the material.

CDR3 size: 12 residues. CDR1 is SGHNT, CDR2 YYREEE, per germline (reference sequence). Trimming cost V 2 bases and J 8 bases, with 10 bases left between them. The data were produced by immunoSEQ multiplex PCR, yet TCRdb's version contains in-frame clones alone and is incomplete. The table records about 280,000 clones, more than 80% of them present only once. The sequencing input was peripheral blood. This clonotype originated in a woman in her 30s with active or convalescent COVID-19. V gene TRBV5-4 combines with J gene TRBJ1-2; TRBD1 might be the D (5 bases). In DNA, the CDR3 is TGTGCCAGCAGCTTCGCGGGGGGAGGCTACACCTTC. This gives the protein CASSFAGGGYTF.